The T cell receptor (beta chain) described here comes from a study of cytomegalovirus exposure and HLA in healthy donors. General observations from the study: Most of the TCR beta V segments (in an earlier analysis) were productive either about 90% or about 30% of the time. In a later analysis, productive TCRs from donors in an Asian-associated ancestry cluster reportedly carried fewer N-insertions than the cohort mean.

Comment on this clone: Its target is unknown.

Trimming at V came to 3 bases and at J to 9 bases, leaving 9 bases not matched to a gene. This CDR3 is built from 15 residues. Germline CDR1 reads GTSNPN; CDR2 reads SVGIG (reference sequence). PCR primers comprised 60 Vbeta and 13 Jbeta primers. The assay was immunoSEQ multiplex PCR, and TCRdb's table has in-frame clones only and misses some. The top ten hold just over 4.5% of the sample, which has about 140,000 clones, over 70% seen once. This chain uses TRBV30 with TRBJ1-6; 9 nucleotides agree with TRBD1. Sequenced: PBMCs. The clonotype comes from a middle-aged man in good health and CMV-seronegative. CDR3 loop: CAWRKQGAGGSPLHF. The CDR3 bases are TGTGCCTGGAGAAAACAGGGGGCCGGAGGTTCACCCCTCCACTTT.